This T cell receptor (beta chain) was identified during a study of early T cells in non-severe SARS-CoV-2 infection. Study-level information: The chains were unpaired, and the sequenced material was bulk RNA from unsorted whole blood. Study-wide points: The matching step, a VDJdb search, favored anti-spike CD8 responses and missed private and CD4 specificities.

CDR1 and CDR2 from the germline V gene are SQVTM and ANQGSEA. The V end lost 6 bases, the J end lost 6 bases, and 6 bases lay between the germline ends. The CDR3 is 10 amino acids. Concerning this clonotype: Its specificity is unknown.

Individual cDNA molecules each received unique molecular identifiers attached to them. TCRdb used MiXCR to reprocess the 5' RACE reads, holding one entry per CDR3 protein. Here the sample spans 55,000 or so distinct CDR3 sequences, roughly 10% being singletons. The sequencing input was whole blood. This TCR was sampled from an adult who was a healthcare worker with PCR-confirmed SARS-CoV-2 infection or an uninfected control (not recorded which). The chain has TRBV29-1 and TRBJ2-1, with unresolved D. CDR3 in amino acids: CSVFANEQFF. In DNA, the CDR3 is TGCAGCGTATTCGCCAATGAGCAGTTCTTC.